These 11 T cell receptor beta chains originate from one sample sequenced in a study of shared clonotypes between healthy human individuals. TCRdb keeps only in-frame clones here, not all; method: immunoSEQ multiplex PCR. The sample holds around 2.3 million clones; 90% to 97% are singletons and the top ten take around 0.13%. Sample: naive CD4+ T cells sorted from blood. Subset indicated: CD45RA+ positively selected. The receptors originated from a man aged 18 to 30 in good health.

The genes are TRBV6-5 and TRBJ1-4; tentatively, D is TRBD1 (5 bases). Germline lookup yields CDR1 MNHEY and CDR2 SVGAGI. This CDR3 spans 14 amino acids. The V and J ends lost 6 bases and 7 bases respectively, with 15 bases between them. The CDR3 nucleotides are TGTGCCAGCAGAGATGTGGGTGGGGGTGAAAAACTGTTTTTT. It translates to CASRDVGGGEKLFF.

The chain employs TRBV7-8 and TRBJ1-1, with D uncertain. The CDR3 sequence is 13 residues long. Trimming removed 4 bases from V and 0 bases from J, with 6 bases in between. The germline CDR1 and CDR2 sequences are SGHVS and FQNEAQ. CDR3 protein: CASSSTVNTEAFF. In nucleotides, the CDR3 is TGTGCCAGCAGCTCTACGGTGAACACTGAAGCTTTCTTT. The full variable domain, its missing parts supplied by reference TRBV7-8 and TRBJ1-1, is GAGVSQSPRYKVAKRGQDVALRCDPISGHVSLFWYQQALGQGPEFLTYFQNEAQLDKSGLPSDRFFAERPEGSVSTLKIQRTQQEDSAVYLCASSSTVNTEAFFGQGTRLTVV.

This chain connects TRBV27 to TRBJ2-3; D possibly corresponds to TRBD1 (7 bases). With 6 bases removed from V and 0 bases from J, the gap between germline ends came to 13 bases. The CDR3 covers 15 residues. Germline CDR1 is MNHEY and CDR2 is SMNVEV (reference sequence). The DNA of the CDR3 is TGTGCCAGCAGCCCCCAGGGGGGCAGCACAGATACGCAGTATTTT. Amino acid sequence: CASSPQGGSTDTQYF.

The chain combines TRBV19 with TRBJ2-5; maybe TRBD2 (5 bases). The length of the CDR3 is 14 residues. V dropped 8 bases and J dropped 1 base, with 14 bases sitting between them. Germline CDR1 LNHDA, CDR2 SQIVND (reference sequence). CDR3 sequence reads: CASGSGKIQETQYF. CDR3 nucleotides: TGTGCCAGTGGGAGTGGGAAAATCCAAGAGACCCAGTACTTC.

This clone was counted a single time. V gene TRBV7-2 combines with J gene TRBJ1-1; no clear D. V gave up 5 bases and J gave up 6 bases, with 13 bases separating them. This CDR3 has 13 amino acids. From germline, CDR1 is SGHTA and CDR2 FQGNSA. The CDR3 loop is CASSPRVGAEAFF. DNA for the CDR3: TGTGCCAGCAGCCCCCGGGTAGGCGCTGAAGCTTTCTTT.

This clone was picked up one time. This chain connects TRBV9 to TRBJ1-2; D perhaps matches TRBD1 (6 bases). V dropped 3 bases and J dropped 2 bases, with 14 bases sitting between them. Germline V gene data show CDR1 as SGDLS and CDR2 as YYNGEE. The CDR3 contains 15 residues. Written as DNA, the CDR3 is TGTGCCAGCAGCGCAACCGGGACAACAAACTATGGCTACACCTTC. It yields the protein CASSATGTTNYGYTF.

The rearrangement uses TRBV6-1 and TRBJ1-1, with TRBD1 as a possible D gene (5 bases). Deletions cut 8 bases from V and 8 bases from J, with 12 bases between. Germline V gene data show CDR1 as MNHNS and CDR2 as SASEGT. This CDR3 is built from 11 residues. The CDR3 is CASVGAAEAFF. DNA for the CDR3: TGTGCCAGCGTCGGGGCCGCGGAAGCTTTCTTT.

This clone was counted a single time. This sequence joins TRBV28 and TRBJ1-2, with 7 bases lining up with TRBD1. Trimming cost V 5 bases and J 6 bases; bases outside gene matches: 6. Germline V gives CDR1 MDHEN, CDR2 SYDVKM. This CDR3 has 13 residues. The CDR3 nucleotides read TGTGCCAGCAGTCTCACGACAGGGAATGGCTACACCTTC. Encoded protein: CASSLTTGNGYTF.

The chain employs TRBV6-1 and TRBJ1-5; D unclear. Trimming took off 5 bases at V and 4 bases at J, with 6 bases between the two ends. The germline V gene encodes CDR1 MNHNS and CDR2 SASEGT. The CDR3 has 12 amino acids. The chain's CDR3 is CASSLQNQPQHF. The DNA for the CDR3 is TGTGCCAGCAGTCTTCAGAATCAGCCCCAGCATTTT.

This clone was found once. The chain is built from TRBV30 and TRBJ1-3; D call uncertain. Trimming took 4 bases from V and 0 from J, leaving 16 bases between them. The CDR3 has 16 amino acids. Germline CDR1 is GTSNPN and CDR2 is SVGIG (reference sequence). CDR3: CAWTSSKLSSGNTIYF. The DNA of the CDR3 is TGTGCCTGGACTTCCAGCAAGTTAAGCTCTGGAAACACCATATATTTT. Together with reference TRBV30 and TRBJ1-3, the CDR3 gives the full variable domain: SQTIHQWPATLVQPVGSPLSLECTVEGTSNPNLYWYRQAAGRGLQLLFYSVGIGQISSEVPQNLSASRPQDRQFILSSKKLLLSDSGFYLCAWTSSKLSSGNTIYFGEGSWLTVV.

The chain uses TRBV6-1 and TRBJ1-4, with 12 bases aligning to TRBD1. CDR3 length: 15 amino acids. V trimming: 4 bases; J trimming: 9 bases; junction bases outside the gene matches: 6. Germline CDR1 MNHNS, CDR2 SASEGT. The CDR3 DNA follows: TGTGCCAGCAGTGCCTCCGGGACAGGGGGCAAAAAACTGTTTTTT. Its translation is CASSASGTGGKKLFF.